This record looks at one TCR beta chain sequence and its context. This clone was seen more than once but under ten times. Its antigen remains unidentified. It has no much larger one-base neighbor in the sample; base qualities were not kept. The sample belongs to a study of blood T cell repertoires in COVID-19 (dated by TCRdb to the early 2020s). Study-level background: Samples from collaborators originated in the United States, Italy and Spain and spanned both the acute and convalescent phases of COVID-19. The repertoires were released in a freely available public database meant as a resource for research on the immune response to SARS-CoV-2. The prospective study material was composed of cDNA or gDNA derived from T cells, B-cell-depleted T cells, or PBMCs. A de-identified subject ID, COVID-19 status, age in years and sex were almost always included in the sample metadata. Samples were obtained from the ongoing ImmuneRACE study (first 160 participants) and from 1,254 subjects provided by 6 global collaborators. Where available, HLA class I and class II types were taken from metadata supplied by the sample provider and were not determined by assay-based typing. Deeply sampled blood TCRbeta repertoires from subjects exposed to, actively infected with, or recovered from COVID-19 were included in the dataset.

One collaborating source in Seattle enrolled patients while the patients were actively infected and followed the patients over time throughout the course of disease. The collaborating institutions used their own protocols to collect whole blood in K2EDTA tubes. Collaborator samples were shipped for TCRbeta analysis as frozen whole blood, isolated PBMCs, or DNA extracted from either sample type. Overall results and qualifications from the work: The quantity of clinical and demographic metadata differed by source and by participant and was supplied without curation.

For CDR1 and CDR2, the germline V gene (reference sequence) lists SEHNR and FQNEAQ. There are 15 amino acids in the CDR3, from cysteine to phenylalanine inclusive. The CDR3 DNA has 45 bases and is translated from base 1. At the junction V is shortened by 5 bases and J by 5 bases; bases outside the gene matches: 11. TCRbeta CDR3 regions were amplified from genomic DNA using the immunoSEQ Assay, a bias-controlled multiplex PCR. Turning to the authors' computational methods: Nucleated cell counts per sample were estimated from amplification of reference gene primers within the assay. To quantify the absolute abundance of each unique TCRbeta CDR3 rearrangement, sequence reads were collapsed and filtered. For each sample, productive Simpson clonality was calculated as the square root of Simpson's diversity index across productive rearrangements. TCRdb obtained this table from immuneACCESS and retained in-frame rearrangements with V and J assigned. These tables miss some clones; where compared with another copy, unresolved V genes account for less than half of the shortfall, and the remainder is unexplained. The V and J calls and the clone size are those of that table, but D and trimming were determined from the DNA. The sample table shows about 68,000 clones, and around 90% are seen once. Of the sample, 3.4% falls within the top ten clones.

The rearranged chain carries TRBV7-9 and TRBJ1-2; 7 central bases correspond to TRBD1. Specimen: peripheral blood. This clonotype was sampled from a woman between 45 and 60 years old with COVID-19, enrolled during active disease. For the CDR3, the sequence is CASSLTRQGTYGYTF. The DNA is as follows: TGTGCCAGCAGCCTCACCAGACAGGGAACATATGGCTACACCTTC.